The table lists the clone carrying this TCR beta chain with many counts. What it binds is unknown. By 5'RACE template switching, TCR cDNA was produced, with a universal primer site and UMIs added in the process. MiXCR, run by TCRdb on the 5' RACE reads, gives a single entry per CDR3 protein. The sample includes 250,000 or so distinct CDR3 sequences, about 3.7% of them seen just once. This sample stems from a study of T cells after yellow fever vaccination. Germline loops: CDR1 DFQATT, CDR2 SNEGSKA (reference sequence). Trimming left V 6 bases short and J 1 base short, with 6 bases between. The CDR3 has 11 residues. Whole-study results and caveats: It was a weaker secondary response, yet one that peaked faster, at day 5 versus 15.

The sample here was PBMCs, taken 15 days after the yellow fever booster vaccination. The clonotype comes from a man aged 18 to 30 who received the YFV17D yellow fever vaccine. V and J are TRBV20-1 and TRBJ2-5; D gene ambiguous. The CDR3, as DNA: TGCAGTGCCCGGACCCAAGAGACCCAGTACTTC. Translating it yields CSARTQETQYF.